The T cell receptor beta chain described here comes from a study of human T cells and chemical hapten exposure. Study-wide results and limits: Since the donors had alopecia, their immune response may not be the same as that of healthy people.

Attachment of unique molecular identifiers to individual cDNA molecules was performed in the library. Authors' methods: Sample-level TCR yields exhibited a median of approximately 88,000, with a range of roughly 20,000 to 750,000. TCRdb independently ran MiXCR on the RACE reads; one entry per CDR3 protein. It is TCRdb's table, rather than the study itself, that gives the V and J calls and clone size. This sample has about 120,000 distinct CDR3 sequences, with about 12% found just once. The CDR3 sequence is 13 residues long. The V gene's germline CDR1 is SGHAT and CDR2 FQNNGV. Trimming took 1 base from V and 5 from J, leaving 9 bases between them. Points on this clonotype: Its antigen remains unidentified.

Time point noted: patch test 1, 2 weeks after DPC sensitization. Specified treatment: therapeutic diphenylcyclopropenone sensitization with weekly scalp DPC. Source: whole blood, taken in connection with sensitization to the hapten diphenylcyclopropenone (DPC). The source is a woman aged 45-65 years with alopecia areata. Some clones in this sample may be carry-over from other donors' samples. The chain couples TRBV11-2 to TRBJ2-7; a weak D match, TRBD2 (5 bases). CDR3 residues: CASSLVAADEQYF. The CDR3 nucleotides are TGTGCCAGCAGCTTAGTGGCAGCGGACGAGCAGTACTTC.